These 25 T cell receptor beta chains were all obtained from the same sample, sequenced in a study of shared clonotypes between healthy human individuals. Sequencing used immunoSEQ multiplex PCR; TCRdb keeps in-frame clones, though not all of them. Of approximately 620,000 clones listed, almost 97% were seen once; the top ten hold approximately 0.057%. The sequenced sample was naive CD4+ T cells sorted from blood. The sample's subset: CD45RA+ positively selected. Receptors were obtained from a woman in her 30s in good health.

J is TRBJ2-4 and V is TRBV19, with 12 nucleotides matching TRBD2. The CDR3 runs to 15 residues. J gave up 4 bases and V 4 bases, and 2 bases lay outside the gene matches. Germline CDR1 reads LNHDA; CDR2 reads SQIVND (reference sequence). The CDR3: CASSSLAGGKNIQYF. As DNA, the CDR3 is TGTGCCAGTAGTAGCCTAGCGGGGGGGAAAAACATTCAGTACTTC.

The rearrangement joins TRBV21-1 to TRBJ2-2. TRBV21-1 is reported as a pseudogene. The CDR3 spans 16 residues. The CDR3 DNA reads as TGTGCCAGCAGCAATAGGGACGGTCAGAGGGCCGGGGAGCTGTTTTTT. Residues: CASSNRDGQRAGELFF.

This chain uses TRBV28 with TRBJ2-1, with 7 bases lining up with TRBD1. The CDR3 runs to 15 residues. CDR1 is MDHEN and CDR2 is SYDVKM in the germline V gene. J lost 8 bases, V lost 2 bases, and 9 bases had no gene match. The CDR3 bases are TGTGCCAGCAGTTTACAGGGGGTTCGGTCGCATGAGCAGTTCTTC. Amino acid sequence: CASSLQGVRSHEQFF.

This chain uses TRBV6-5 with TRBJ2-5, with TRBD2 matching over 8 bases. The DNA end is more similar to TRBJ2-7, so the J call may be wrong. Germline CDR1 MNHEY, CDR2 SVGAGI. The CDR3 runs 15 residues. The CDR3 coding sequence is TGTGCCAGCACCCGGCGGTTAGCGGGATACTACGAGCAGTACTTC. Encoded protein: CASTRRLAGYYEQYF.

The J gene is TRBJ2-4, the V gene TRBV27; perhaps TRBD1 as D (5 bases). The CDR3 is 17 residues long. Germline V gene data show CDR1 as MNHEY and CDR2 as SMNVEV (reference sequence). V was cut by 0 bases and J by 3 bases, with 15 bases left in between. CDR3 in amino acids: CASSLSLRQGGKNIQYF. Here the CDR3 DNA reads TGTGCCAGCAGTTTATCGCTTAGGCAGGGTGGCAAAAACATTCAGTACTTC.

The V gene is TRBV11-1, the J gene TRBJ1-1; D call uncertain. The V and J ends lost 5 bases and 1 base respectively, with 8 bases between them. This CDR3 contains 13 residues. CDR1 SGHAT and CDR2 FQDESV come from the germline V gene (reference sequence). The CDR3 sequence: CASSRTENTEAFF. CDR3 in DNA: TGTGCCAGCAGCAGAACAGAGAACACTGAAGCTTTCTTT. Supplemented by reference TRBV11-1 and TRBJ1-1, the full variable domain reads EAEVAQSPRYKITEKSQAVAFWCDPISGHATLYWYRQILGQGPELLVQFQDESVVDDSQLPKDRFSAERLKGVDSTLKIQPAELGDSAMYLCASSRTENTEAFFGQGTRLTVV.

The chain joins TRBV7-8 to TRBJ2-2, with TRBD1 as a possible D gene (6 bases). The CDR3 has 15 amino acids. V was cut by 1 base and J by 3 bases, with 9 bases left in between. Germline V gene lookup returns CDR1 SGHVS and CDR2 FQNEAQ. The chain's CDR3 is CASSLGRGDTGELFF. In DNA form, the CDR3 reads TGTGCCAGCAGCTTAGGCAGGGGAGACACCGGGGAGCTGTTTTTT. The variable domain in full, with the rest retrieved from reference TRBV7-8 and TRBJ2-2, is GAGVSQSPRYKVAKRGQDVALRCDPISGHVSLFWYQQALGQGPEFLTYFQNEAQLDKSGLPSDRFFAERPEGSVSTLKIQRTQQEDSAVYLCASSLGRGDTGELFFGEGSRLTVL.

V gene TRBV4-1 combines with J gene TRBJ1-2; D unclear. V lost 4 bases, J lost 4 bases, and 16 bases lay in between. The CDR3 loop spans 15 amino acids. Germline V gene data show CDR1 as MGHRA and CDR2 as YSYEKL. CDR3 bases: TGCGCCAGCAGCCTGGATCGGCAGCCCGTCTATGGCTACACCTTC. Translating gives CASSLDRQPVYGYTF.

The CDR3 DNA sequence: TGTGCCAGCTCACCGAGGCTAGCGGAGACCTACAATGAGCAGTTCTTC. This codes for CASSPRLAETYNEQFF. This chain connects TRBV18 to TRBJ2-1, with 7 bases identical to TRBD2. The CDR3 is 16 amino acids. The ends lost 3 bases at V and 2 bases at J; junction bases unmatched: 7. CDR1 and CDR2 (germline): KGHSH, LQKENI.

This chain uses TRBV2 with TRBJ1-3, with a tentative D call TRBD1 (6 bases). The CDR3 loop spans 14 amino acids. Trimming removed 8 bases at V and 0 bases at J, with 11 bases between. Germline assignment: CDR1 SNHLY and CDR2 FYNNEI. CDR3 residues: CASRDTSSGNTIYF. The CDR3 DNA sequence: TGTGCCAGCCGGGACACCAGCTCTGGAAACACCATATATTTT.

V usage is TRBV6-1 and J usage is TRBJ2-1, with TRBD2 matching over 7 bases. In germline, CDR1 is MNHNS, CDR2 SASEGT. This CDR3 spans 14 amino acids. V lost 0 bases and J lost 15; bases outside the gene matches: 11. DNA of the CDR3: TGTGCCAGCAGTGAAGCGGGAGGGCCTGGACCGCGGTTCTTC. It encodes CASSEAGGPGPRFF.

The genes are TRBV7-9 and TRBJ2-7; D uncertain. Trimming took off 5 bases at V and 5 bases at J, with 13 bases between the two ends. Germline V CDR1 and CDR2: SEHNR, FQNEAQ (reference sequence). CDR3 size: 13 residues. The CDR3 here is CASSPGPANEQYF. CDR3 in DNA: TGTGCCAGCAGCCCTGGACCGGCTAACGAGCAGTACTTC.

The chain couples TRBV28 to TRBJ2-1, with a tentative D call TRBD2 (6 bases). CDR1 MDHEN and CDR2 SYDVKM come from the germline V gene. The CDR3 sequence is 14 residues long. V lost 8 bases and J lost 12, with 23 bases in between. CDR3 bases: TGTGCCAGCGTACGGGGTGGCTCCACCGGGGGGCAGTTCTTC. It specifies CASVRGGSTGGQFF.

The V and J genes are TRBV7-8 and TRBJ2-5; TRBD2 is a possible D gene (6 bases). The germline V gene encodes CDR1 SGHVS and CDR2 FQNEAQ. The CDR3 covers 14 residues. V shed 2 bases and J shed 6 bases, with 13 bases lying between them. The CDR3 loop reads CASSLSTSRKTQYF. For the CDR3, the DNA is TGTGCCAGCAGCTTATCTACTAGCAGGAAGACCCAGTACTTC.

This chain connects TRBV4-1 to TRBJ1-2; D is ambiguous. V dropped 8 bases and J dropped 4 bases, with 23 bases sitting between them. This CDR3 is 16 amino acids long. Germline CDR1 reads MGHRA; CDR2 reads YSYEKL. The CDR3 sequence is CASANRGGAASYGYTF. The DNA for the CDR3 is TGCGCCAGCGCCAATCGAGGCGGTGCAGCCTCCTATGGCTACACCTTC.

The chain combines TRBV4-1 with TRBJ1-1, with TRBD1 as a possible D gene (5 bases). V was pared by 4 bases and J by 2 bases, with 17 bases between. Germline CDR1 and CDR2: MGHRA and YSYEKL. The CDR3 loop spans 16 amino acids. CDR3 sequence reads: CASSPRGTQPNTEAFF. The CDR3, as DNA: TGCGCCAGCAGCCCGAGGGGCACACAGCCCAACACTGAAGCTTTCTTT.

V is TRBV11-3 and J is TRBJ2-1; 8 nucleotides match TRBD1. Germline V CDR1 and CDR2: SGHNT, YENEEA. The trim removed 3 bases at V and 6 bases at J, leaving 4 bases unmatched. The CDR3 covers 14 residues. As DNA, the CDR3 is TGTGCCAGCAGCTTTGGACAGGGTTTCAATGAGCAGTTCTTC. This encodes CASSFGQGFNEQFF.

This chain's CDR3 is CASRVGTANYGYTF. CDR3 in DNA: TGTGCCAGCAGGGTCGGGACAGCTAACTATGGCTACACCTTC. This sequence joins TRBV28 and TRBJ1-2; TRBD1 matches at 7 bases. CDR1 and CDR2 from the germline V gene are MDHEN and SYDVKM. The CDR3 extends over 14 amino acids. The ends lost 6 bases at V and 0 bases at J; junction bases unmatched: 4.

CDR3 in DNA: TGTGCCAGCAGTAGTCCTAGGGGGCCTGAGCAGTTCTTC. As protein: CASSSPRGPEQFF. V gene TRBV27 combines with J gene TRBJ2-1; 7 nucleotides line up with TRBD1. V shed 5 bases and J 9 bases; nucleotides not matched to a gene: 7. The CDR3 extends over 13 amino acids. Germline loops: CDR1 MNHEY, CDR2 SMNVEV (reference sequence).

The CDR3 reads CASSVRDSSSIGTGELFF. As DNA, the CDR3 is TGTGCCAGCAGCGTTCGGGACTCATCGTCGATTGGGACCGGGGAGCTGTTTTTT. The chain uses TRBV9 and TRBJ2-2; tentative D call: TRBD2 (6 bases). The CDR3 has 18 amino acids. V was pared by 2 bases and J by 5 bases, with 22 bases between. Germline values: CDR1 SGDLS, CDR2 YYNGEE.

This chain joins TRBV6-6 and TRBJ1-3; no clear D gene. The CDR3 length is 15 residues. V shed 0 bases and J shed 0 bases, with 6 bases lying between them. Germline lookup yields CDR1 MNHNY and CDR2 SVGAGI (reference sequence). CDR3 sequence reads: CASSYSSFSGNTIYF. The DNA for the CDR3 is TGTGCCAGCAGTTACTCGAGCTTCTCTGGAAACACCATATATTTT.

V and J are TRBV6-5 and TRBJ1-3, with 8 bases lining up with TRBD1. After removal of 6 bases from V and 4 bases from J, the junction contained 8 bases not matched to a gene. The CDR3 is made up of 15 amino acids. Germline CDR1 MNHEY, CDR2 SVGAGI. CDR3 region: CASSAQGAAGNTIYF. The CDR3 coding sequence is TGTGCCAGCAGCGCTCAGGGGGCCGCGGGAAACACCATATATTTT.

CDR3 nucleotides: TGTGCCAGCAGATTACAGGGGGCCCTCCCGGGGACTGAAGCTTTCTTT. Translating gives CASRLQGALPGTEAFF. The chain couples TRBV28 to TRBJ1-1, with 9 bases aligning to TRBD1. This CDR3 region has 16 residues. J gave up 5 bases and V 6 bases, and 13 bases lay outside the gene matches. Germline CDR1 reads MDHEN; CDR2 reads SYDVKM.

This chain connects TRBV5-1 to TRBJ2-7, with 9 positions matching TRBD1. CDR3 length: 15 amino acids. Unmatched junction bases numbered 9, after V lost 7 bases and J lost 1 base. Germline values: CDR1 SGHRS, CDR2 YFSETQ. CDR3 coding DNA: TGCGCCAGCTCAGACAGGGGGGCGTCTTCCTACGAGCAGTACTTC. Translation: CASSDRGASSYEQYF.

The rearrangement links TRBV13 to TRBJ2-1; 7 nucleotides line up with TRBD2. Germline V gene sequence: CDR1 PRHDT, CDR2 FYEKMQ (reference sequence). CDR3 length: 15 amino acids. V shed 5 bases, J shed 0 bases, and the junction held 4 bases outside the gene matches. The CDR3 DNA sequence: TGTGCCAGCAGCCCCGGCGGGAGCTCCTACAATGAGCAGTTCTTC. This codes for CASSPGGSSYNEQFF.